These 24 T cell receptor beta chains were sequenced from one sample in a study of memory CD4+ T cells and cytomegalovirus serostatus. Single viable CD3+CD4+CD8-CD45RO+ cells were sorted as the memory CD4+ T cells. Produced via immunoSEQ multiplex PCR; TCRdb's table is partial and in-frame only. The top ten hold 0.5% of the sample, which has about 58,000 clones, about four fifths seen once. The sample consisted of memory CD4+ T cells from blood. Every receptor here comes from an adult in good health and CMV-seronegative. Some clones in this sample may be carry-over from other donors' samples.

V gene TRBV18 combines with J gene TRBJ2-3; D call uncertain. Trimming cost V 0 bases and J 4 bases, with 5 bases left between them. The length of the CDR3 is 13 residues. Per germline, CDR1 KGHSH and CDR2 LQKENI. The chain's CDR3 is CASSPPAPDTQYF. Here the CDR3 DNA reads TGTGCCAGCTCACCACCAGCCCCAGATACGCAGTATTTT.

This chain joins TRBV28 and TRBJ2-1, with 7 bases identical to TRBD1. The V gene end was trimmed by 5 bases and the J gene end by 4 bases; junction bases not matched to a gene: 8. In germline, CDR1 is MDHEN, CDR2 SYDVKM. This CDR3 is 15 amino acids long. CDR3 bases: TGTGCCAGCAGTCTTCCCGGGACAGCGTACAATGAGCAGTTCTTC. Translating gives CASSLPGTAYNEQFF.

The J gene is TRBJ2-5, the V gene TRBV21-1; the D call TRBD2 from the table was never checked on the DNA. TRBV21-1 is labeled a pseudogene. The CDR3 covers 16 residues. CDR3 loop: CASSKALRRVRETQYF. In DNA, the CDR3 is TGTGCCAGCAGCAAAGCGCTGAGGAGGGTGAGGGAGACCCAGTACTTC.

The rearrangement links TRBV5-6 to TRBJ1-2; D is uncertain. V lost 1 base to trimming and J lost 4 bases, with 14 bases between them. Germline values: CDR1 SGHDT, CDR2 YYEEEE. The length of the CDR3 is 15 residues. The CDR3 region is CASSLPGIGGYGYTF. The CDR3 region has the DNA TGTGCCAGCAGCTTGCCGGGAATAGGCGGCTATGGCTACACCTTC.

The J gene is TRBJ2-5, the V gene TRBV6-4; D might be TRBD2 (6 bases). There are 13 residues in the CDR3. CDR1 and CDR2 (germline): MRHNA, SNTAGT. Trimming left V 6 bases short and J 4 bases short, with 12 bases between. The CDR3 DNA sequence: TGTGCCAGCAGCCGGGACTCCGGAGAGACCCAGTACTTC. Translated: CASSRDSGETQYF.

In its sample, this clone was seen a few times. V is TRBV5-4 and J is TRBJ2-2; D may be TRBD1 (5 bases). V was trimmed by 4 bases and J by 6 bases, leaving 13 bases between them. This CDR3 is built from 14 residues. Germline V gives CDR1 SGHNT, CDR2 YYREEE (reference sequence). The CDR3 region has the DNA TGTGCCAGCAGCCCCTTCGGCAGGGCCGGGGAGCTGTTTTTT. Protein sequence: CASSPFGRAGELFF.

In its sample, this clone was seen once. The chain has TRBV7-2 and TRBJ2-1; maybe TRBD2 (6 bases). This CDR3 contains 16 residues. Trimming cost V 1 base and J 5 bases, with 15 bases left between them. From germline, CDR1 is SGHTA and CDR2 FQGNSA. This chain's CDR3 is CASSLVVSGSHNEQFF. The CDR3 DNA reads TGTGCCAGCAGCTTAGTGGTTAGCGGCAGCCACAATGAGCAGTTCTTC. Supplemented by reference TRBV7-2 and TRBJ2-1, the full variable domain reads GAGVSQSPSNKVTEKGKDVELRCDPISGHTALYWYRQSLGQGLEFLIYFQGNSAPDKSGLPSDRFSAERTGGSVSTLTIQRTQQEDSAVYLCASSLVVSGSHNEQFFGPGTRLTVL.

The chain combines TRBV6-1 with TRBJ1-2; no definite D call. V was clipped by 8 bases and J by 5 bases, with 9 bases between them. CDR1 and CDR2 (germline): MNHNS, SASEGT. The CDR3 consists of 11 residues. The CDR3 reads CASRKEYGYTF. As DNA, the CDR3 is TGTGCCAGCCGTAAGGAATATGGCTACACCTTC.

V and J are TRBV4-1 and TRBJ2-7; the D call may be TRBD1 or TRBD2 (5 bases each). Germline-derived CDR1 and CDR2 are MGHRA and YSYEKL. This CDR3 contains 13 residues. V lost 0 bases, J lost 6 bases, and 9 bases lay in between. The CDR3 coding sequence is TGCGCCAGCAGCCAAGAAGGGGAGCGCGAGCAGTACTTC. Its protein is CASSQEGEREQYF.

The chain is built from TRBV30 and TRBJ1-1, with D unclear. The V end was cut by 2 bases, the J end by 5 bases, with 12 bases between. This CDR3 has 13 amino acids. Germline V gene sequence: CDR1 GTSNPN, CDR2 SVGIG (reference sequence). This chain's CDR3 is CAWSRPPRTEAFF. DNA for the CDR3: TGTGCCTGGAGTAGGCCCCCGAGGACTGAAGCTTTCTTT.

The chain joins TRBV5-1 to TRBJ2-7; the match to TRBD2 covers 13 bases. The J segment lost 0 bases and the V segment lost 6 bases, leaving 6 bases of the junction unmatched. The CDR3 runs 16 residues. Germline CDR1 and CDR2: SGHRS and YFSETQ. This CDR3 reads CASTTTSGGSSYEQYF. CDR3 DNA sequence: TGCGCCAGCACCACGACTAGCGGGGGGAGCTCCTACGAGCAGTACTTC.

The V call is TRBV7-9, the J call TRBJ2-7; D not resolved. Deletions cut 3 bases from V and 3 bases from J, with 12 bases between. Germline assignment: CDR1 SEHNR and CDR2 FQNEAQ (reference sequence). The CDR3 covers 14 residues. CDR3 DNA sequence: TGTGCCAGCAGCTTGACACTGGACGGCTACGAGCAGTACTTC. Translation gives CASSLTLDGYEQYF.

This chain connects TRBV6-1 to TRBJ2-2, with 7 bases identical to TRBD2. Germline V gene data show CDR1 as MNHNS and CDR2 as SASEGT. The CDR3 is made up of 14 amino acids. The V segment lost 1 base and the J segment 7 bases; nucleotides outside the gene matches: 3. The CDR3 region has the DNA TGTGCCAGCAGTGAAGTTCGGGGGGTCGGGGAGCTGTTTTTT. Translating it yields CASSEVRGVGELFF.

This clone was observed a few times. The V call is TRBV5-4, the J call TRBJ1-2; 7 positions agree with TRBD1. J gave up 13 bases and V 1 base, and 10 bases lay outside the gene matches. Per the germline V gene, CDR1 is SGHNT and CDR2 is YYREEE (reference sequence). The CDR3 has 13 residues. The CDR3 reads CASSLRDRVTFTF. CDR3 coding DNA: TGTGCCAGCAGCTTGCGGGACAGAGTGACCTTCACCTTC.

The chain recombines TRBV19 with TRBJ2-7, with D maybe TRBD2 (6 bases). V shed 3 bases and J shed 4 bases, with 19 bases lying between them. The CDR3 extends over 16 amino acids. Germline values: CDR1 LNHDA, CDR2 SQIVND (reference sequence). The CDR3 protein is CASSIDYTGGAYEQYF. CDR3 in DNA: TGTGCCAGTAGTATCGATTACACCGGGGGAGCGTACGAGCAGTACTTC.

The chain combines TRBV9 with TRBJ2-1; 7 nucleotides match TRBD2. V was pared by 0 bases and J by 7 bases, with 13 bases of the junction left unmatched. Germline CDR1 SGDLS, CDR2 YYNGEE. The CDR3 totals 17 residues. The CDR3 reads CASSVVSSGVLGNEQFF. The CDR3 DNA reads TGTGCCAGCAGCGTAGTATCGAGCGGGGTCCTCGGGAATGAGCAGTTCTTC. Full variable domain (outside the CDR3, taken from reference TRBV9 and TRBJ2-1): DSGVTQTPKHLITATGQRVTLRCSPRSGDLSVYWYQQSLDQGLQFLIQYYNGEERAKGNILERFSAQQFPDLHSELNLSSLELGDSALYFCASSVVSSGVLGNEQFFGPGTRLTVL.

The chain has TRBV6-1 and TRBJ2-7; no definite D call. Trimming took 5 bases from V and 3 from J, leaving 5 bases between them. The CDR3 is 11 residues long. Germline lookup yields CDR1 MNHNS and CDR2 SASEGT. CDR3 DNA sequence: TGTGCCAGCAGTAATATCTACGAGCAGTACTTC. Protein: CASSNIYEQYF.

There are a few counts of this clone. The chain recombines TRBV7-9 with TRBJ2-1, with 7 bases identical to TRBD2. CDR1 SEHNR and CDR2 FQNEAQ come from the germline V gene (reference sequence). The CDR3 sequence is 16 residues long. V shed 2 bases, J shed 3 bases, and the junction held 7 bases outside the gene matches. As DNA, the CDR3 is TGTGCCAGCAGCTTATACCCGGGAGGCCACTACAATGAGCAGTTCTTC. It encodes CASSLYPGGHYNEQFF.

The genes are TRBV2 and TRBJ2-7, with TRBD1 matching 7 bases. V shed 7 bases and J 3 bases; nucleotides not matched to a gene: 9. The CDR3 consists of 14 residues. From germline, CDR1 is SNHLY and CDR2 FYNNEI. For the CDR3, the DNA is TGTGCCAGCACTGTGACAGGGCCTGTCTACGAGCAGTACTTC. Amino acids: CASTVTGPVYEQYF.

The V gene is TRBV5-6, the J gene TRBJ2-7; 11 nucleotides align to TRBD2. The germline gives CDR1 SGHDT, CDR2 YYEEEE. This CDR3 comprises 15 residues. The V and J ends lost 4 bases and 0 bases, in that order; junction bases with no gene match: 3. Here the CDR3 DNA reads TGTGCCAGCAGCGGGACTAGCGGTCTCTCCTACGAGCAGTACTTC. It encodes CASSGTSGLSYEQYF.

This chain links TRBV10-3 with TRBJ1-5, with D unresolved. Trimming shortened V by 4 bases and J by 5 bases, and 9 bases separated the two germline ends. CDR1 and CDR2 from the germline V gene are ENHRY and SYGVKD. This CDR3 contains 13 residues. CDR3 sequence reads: CAISGQSDQPQHF. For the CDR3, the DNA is TGTGCCATCAGTGGGCAGTCTGATCAGCCCCAGCATTTT.

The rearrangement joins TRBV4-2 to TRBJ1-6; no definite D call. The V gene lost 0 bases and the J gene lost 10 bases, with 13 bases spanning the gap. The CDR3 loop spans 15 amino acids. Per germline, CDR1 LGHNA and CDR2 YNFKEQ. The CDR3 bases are TGTGCCAGCAGCCAAGATTCTCTGGGTTACTCACCCCTCCACTTT. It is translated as CASSQDSLGYSPLHF.

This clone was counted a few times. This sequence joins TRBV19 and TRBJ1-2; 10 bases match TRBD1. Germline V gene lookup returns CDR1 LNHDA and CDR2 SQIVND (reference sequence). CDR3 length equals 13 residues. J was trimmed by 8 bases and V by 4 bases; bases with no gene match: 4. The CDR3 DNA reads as TGTGCCAGTAGTACCCGGGACAGGGGAGGCTACACCTTC. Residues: CASSTRDRGGYTF.

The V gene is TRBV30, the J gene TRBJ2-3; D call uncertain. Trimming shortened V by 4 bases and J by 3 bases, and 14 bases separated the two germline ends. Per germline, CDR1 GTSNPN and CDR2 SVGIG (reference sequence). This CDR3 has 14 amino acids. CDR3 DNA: TGTGCCTGGACTTTTGGGGAAGGTACAGATACGCAGTATTTT. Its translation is CAWTFGEGTDTQYF. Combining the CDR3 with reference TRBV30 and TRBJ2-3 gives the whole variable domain SQTIHQWPATLVQPVGSPLSLECTVEGTSNPNLYWYRQAAGRGLQLLFYSVGIGQISSEVPQNLSASRPQDRQFILSSKKLLLSDSGFYLCAWTFGEGTDTQYFGPGTRLTVL.